This TCR beta chain stems from a study of blood T cell repertoires in COVID-19. About the research overall: T cells, B-cell-depleted T cells, or PBMCs provided the cDNA or gDNA that served as material.

In the source study's methods: Estimated nucleated cell counts came from reference gene primer amplification. Profiling relied on immunoSEQ multiplex PCR, and the TCRdb table lists in-frame clones only, not all of them. V and J calls and clone size are copied from that table; D and trimming were computed from the DNA. The sample consists of just over 150,000 clones, roughly 88% of them appearing once. Per the germline V gene, CDR1 is LGHDT and CDR2 is YNNKEL (reference sequence). The CDR3 contains 16 residues. Unmatched junction bases numbered 7, after V lost 4 bases and J lost 2 bases. The sequence was obtained from a woman between 50 and 59 years old with acute or convalescent COVID-19. The chain carries TRBV3-1 (or the pseudogene TRBV3-2) and TRBJ2-5, with 10 bases matching TRBD1. The sample taken for sequencing was peripheral blood. CDR3 residues: CASSRQGQGLQETQYF. As DNA, the CDR3 is TGTGCCAGCAGCCGCCAGGGACAGGGGTTACAAGAGACCCAGTACTTC.